Below are 3 T cell receptor beta chains sequenced from a single sample in a study of blood T cell repertoires in COVID-19. Libraries were prepared by immunoSEQ multiplex PCR; TCRdb keeps only in-frame clonotypes and omits some of them. The sample lists about 150,000 clones, roughly 86% seen once, with around 6.6% in the top ten. Sequenced: peripheral blood. Every receptor here comes from a man aged 45 to 65 with active or convalescent COVID-19.

The rearrangement joins TRBV19 to TRBJ1-3; TRBD1 matches at 9 bases. CDR3 length equals 15 residues. Germline-derived CDR1 and CDR2 are LNHDA and SQIVND (reference sequence). J lost 4 bases, V lost 4 bases, and 5 bases had no gene match. CDR3 coding DNA: TGTGCCAGTAGTAGGGACAGGGAAGCCGGAAACACCATATATTTT. It encodes CASSRDREAGNTIYF.

The chain combines TRBV7-2 with TRBJ1-6; D unresolved. The CDR3 contains 16 residues. CDR1 is SGHTA and CDR2 is FQGNSA in the germline V gene. Trimming took 0 bases from V and 6 from J, leaving 12 bases between them. CDR3 residues: CASSLAVGVGNSPLHF. In DNA form, the CDR3 reads TGTGCCAGCAGCTTAGCCGTCGGGGTGGGTAATTCACCCCTCCACTTT.

This sequence joins TRBV6-5 and TRBJ2-2; 7 bases agree with TRBD2. The CDR3 extends over 14 amino acids. The germline V gene encodes CDR1 MNHEY and CDR2 SVGAGI. V lost 4 bases, J lost 6 bases, and 5 bases stayed unmatched. CDR3 sequence: CASSSSGVAGELFF. The CDR3 DNA sequence: TGTGCCAGCAGTTCTAGCGGAGTGGCCGGGGAGCTGTTTTTT.